The present T cell receptor (beta chain) was sequenced within a study of T-cell reconstitution after alpha-beta-depleted transplantation in children. J gave up 3 bases and V 0 bases, and 9 bases lay outside the gene matches. This CDR3 is 18 amino acids long. In germline, CDR1 is LNHDA, CDR2 SQIVND (reference sequence). A TCRbeta library incorporating unique molecular identifiers was prepared. TCRdb ran MiXCR on the PCR reads and lists one entry per CDR3 protein. This table has a few hundred thousand distinct CDR3 sequences, 10% to 13% appearing once. This clonotype was sampled from a human donor who donated a stem cell graft to a child with acute lymphoblastic leukemia. The sequences come from PBMCs from the stem cell graft donor, collected from the stem cell graft. The chain employs TRBV19 and TRBJ2-1, with 9 bases that match TRBD2. DNA for the CDR3: TGTGCCAGTAGTATAGAACCGTGGCGGGAGGGCCACTACAATGAGCAGTTCTTC. Translation: CASSIEPWREGHYNEQFF.